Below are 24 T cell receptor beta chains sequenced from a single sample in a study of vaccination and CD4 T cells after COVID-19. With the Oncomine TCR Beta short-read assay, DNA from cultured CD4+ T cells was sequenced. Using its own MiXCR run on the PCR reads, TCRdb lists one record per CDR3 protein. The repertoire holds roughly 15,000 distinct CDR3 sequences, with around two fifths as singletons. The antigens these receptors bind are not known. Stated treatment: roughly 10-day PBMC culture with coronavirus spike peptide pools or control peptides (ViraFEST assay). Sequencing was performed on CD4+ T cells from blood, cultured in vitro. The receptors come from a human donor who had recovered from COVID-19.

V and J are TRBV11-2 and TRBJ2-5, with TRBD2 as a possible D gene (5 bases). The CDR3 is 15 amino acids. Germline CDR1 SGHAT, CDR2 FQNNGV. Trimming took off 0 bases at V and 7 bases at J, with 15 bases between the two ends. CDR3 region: CASSLDQRGRGTQYF. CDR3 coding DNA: TGTGCCAGCAGCTTAGATCAACGGGGTCGGGGGACCCAGTACTTC.

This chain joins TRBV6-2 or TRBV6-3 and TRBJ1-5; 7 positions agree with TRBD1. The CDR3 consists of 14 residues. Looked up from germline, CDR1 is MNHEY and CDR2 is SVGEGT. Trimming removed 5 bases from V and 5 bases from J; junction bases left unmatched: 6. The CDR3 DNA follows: TGTGCCAGCAGTCAGGGGACAGATTATCAGCCCCAGCATTTT. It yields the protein CASSQGTDYQPQHF.

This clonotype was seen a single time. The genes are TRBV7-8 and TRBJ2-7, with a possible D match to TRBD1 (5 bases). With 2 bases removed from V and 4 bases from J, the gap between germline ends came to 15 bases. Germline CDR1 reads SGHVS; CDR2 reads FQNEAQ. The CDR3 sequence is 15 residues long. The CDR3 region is CASSLISRDGYEQYF. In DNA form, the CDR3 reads TGTGCCAGCAGCTTAATTTCCAGGGATGGTTACGAGCAGTACTTC.

DNA for the CDR3: TGTGCCATCAGTGAGTCGGGAGGAAAGAATCAGCCCCAGCATTTT. Translated: CAISESGGKNQPQHF. The chain uses TRBV10-3 and TRBJ1-5; D ambiguous. In germline, CDR1 is ENHRY, CDR2 SYGVKD. This CDR3 is 15 amino acids long. Deletions cut 0 bases from V and 4 bases from J, with 10 bases between.

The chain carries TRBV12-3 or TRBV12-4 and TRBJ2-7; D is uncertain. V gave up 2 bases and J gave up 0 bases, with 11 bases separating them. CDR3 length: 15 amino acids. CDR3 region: CASSLRTASSYEQYF. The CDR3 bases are TGTGCCAGCAGTTTAAGGACCGCAAGCTCCTACGAGCAGTACTTC.

The CDR3 protein is CASSQTGWLNTEAFF. The CDR3 DNA sequence: TGTGCCAGCAGTCAGACAGGGTGGTTGAACACTGAAGCTTTCTTT. V and J are TRBV28 and TRBJ1-1, with 7 bases lining up with TRBD1. J gave up 0 bases and V 5 bases, and 6 bases lay outside the gene matches. The V gene's germline CDR1 is MDHEN and CDR2 SYDVKM. The CDR3 loop spans 15 amino acids.

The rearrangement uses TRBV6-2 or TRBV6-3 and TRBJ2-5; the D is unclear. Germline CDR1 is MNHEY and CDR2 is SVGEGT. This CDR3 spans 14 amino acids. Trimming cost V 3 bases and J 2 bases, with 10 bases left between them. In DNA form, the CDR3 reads TGTGCCAGCAGTTATCGTGTTAGACAAGAGACCCAGTACTTC. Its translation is CASSYRVRQETQYF.

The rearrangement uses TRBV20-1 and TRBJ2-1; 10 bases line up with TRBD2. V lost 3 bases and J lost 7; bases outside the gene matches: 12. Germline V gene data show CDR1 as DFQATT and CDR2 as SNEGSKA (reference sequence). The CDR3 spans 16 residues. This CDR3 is CSASSALAGVVNEQFF. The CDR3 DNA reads TGCAGTGCTAGTTCCGCCCTAGCGGGAGTCGTAAATGAGCAGTTCTTC.

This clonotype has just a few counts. CDR3 amino acids: CAWRGTGGSGEQFF. CDR3 nucleotides: TGTGCCTGGAGAGGGACAGGGGGTTCGGGTGAGCAGTTCTTC. This rearrangement joins TRBV30 to TRBJ2-1, with 11 bases identical to TRBD1. Germline lookup yields CDR1 GTSNPN and CDR2 SVGIG (reference sequence). The CDR3 extends over 14 amino acids. The V and J ends lost 3 bases and 9 bases, in that order; junction bases with no gene match: 7.

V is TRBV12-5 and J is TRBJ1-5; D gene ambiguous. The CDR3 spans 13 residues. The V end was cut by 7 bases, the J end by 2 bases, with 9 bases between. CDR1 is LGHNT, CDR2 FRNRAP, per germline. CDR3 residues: CASADEGNQPQHF. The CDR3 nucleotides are TGTGCTAGTGCCGACGAGGGCAATCAGCCCCAGCATTTT.

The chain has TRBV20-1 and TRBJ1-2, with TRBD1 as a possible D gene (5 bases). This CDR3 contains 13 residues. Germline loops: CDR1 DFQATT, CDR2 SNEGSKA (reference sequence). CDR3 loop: CRFGHPNRYGYTF. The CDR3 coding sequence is TGCAGATTTGGACACCCTAACCGCTATGGCTACACCTTC.

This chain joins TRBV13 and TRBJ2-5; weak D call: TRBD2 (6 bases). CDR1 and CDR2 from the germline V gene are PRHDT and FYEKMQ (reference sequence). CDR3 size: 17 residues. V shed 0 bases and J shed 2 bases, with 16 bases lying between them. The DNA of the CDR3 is TGTGCCAGCAGCTTAGGCCTCCGCGGGGAGAGACAAGAGACCCAGTACTTC. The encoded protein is CASSLGLRGERQETQYF.

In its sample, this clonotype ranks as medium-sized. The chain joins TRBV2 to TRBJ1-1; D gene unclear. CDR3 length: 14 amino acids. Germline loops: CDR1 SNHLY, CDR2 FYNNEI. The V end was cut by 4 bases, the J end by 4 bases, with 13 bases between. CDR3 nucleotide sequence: TGTGCCAGCAGTGCGAATAAGGTGGGCACTGAAGCTTTCTTT. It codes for CASSANKVGTEAFF.

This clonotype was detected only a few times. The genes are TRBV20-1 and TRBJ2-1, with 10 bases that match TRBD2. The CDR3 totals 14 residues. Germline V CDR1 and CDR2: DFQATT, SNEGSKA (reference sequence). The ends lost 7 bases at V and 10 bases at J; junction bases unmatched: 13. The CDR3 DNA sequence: TGCAGTGTGACAGCGGGAGGGACAGTTGGGGAGCAGTTCTTC. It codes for CSVTAGGTVGEQFF.

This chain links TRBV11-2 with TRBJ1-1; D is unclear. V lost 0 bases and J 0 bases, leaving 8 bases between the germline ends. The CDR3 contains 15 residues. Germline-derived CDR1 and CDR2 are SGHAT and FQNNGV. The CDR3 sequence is CASSLERFMNTEAFF. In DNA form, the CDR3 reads TGTGCCAGCAGCTTAGAGAGGTTCATGAACACTGAAGCTTTCTTT. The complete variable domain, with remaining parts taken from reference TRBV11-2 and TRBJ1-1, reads EAGVAQSPRYKIIEKRQSVAFWCNPISGHATLYWYQQILGQGPKLLIQFQNNGVVDDSQLPKDRFSAERLKGVDSTLKIQPAKLEDSAVYLCASSLERFMNTEAFFGQGTRLTVV.

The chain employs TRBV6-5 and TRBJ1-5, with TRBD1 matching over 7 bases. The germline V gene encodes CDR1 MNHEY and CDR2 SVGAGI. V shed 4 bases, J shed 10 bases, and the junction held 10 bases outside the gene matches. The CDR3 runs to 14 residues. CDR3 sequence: CASSSRQGLGPQHF. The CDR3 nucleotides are TGTGCCAGCAGTTCACGACAGGGCCTCGGACCCCAGCATTTT.

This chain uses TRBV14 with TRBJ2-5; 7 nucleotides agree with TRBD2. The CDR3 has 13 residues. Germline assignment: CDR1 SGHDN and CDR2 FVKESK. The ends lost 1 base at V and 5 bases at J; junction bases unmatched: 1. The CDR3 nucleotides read TGTGCCAGCAGCCAAGCCGGGAGGGAGACCCAGTACTTC. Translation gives CASSQAGRETQYF. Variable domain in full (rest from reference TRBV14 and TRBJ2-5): EAGVTQFPSHSVIEKGQTVTLRCDPISGHDNLYWYRRVMGKEIKFLLHFVKESKQDESGMPNNRFLAERTGGTYSTLKVQPAELEDSGVYFCASSQAGRETQYFGPGTRLLVL.

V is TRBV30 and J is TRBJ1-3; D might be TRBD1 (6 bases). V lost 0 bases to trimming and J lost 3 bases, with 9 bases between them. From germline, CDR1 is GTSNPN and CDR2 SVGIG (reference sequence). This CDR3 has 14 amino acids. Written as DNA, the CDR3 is TGTGCCTGGAGTGTGAAAGGGGGTGGAAACACCATATATTTT. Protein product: CAWSVKGGGNTIYF.

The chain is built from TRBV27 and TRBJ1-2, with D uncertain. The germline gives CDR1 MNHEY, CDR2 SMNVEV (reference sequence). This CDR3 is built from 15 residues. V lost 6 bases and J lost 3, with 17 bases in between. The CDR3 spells CASRPQALGDYGYTF. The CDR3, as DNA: TGTGCCAGCAGACCCCAGGCACTTGGAGACTATGGCTACACCTTC.

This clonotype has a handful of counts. The CDR3 loop reads CSATGDRDNSPLHF. For the CDR3, the DNA is TGCAGTGCAACCGGGGACAGGGATAATTCACCCCTCCACTTT. The gene calls are TRBV20-1 and TRBJ1-6; 9 nucleotides agree with TRBD1. After removal of 6 bases from V and 5 bases from J, the junction contained 5 bases not matched to a gene. The CDR3 spans 14 residues. Germline lookup yields CDR1 DFQATT and CDR2 SNEGSKA (reference sequence).

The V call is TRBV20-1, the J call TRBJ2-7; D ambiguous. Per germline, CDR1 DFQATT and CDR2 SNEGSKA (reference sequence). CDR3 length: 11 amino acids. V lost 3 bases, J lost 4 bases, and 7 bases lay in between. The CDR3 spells CSASDPYEQYF. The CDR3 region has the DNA TGCAGTGCTAGTGACCCTTACGAGCAGTACTTC.

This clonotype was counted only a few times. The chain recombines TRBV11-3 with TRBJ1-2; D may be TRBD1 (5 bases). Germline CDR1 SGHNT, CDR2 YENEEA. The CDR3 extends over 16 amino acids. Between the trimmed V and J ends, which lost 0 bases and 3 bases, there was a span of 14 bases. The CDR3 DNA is TGTGCCAGCAGCTTAGATCAGGGAGGGGACGACTATGGCTACACCTTC. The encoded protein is CASSLDQGGDDYGYTF.

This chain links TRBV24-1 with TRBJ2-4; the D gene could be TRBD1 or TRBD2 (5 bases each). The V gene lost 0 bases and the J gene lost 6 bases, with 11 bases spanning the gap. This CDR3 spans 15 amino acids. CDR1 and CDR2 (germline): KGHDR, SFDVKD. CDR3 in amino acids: CATSDLPGRGNIQYF. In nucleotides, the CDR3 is TGTGCCACCAGTGATTTGCCGGGACGAGGAAACATTCAGTACTTC.

This CDR3 reads CASSHEAGGCEQYF. The CDR3 region has the DNA TGCGCCAGCAGTCATGAGGCAGGAGGTTGTGAGCAGTACTTC. The chain couples TRBV23-1 to TRBJ2-7, with TRBD2 as a possible D gene (5 bases). TRBV23-1 carries the ORF label, with uncertain function. The CDR3 is made up of 14 amino acids. V lost 3 bases and J lost 7, with 16 bases in between.